The 31 T cell receptor beta chains below come from one sample, sequenced in a study of somatic mutations in cytotoxic T cells in rheumatoid arthritis. Assay: immunoSEQ multiplex PCR; the TCRdb copy retains only in-frame clones and omits some. The sample records approximately 20,000 clones, about nine tenths being singletons. The material sequenced was CD8+ T cells sorted from blood. These receptors were taken from a man in his forties in good health.

The chain joins TRBV29-1 to TRBJ2-2; D is undetermined. Germline V gene lookup returns CDR1 SQVTM and CDR2 ANQGSEA. The CDR3 sequence is 13 residues long. Trimming pared 6 bases from V and 1 base from J, leaving 9 bases between. The CDR3 here is CSVRKRNTGELFF. The CDR3 nucleotides are TGCAGCGTCAGAAAGCGGAACACCGGGGAGCTGTTTTTT.

The V call is TRBV6-1, the J call TRBJ2-1; TRBD1 matches 9 bases. The CDR3 is 16 amino acids. In germline, CDR1 is MNHNS, CDR2 SASEGT. Trimming at V came to 2 bases and at J to 4 bases, leaving 6 bases not matched to a gene. CDR3 sequence (DNA): TGTGCCAGCAGTGAATTGGGGGACAGGGCTTACAATGAGCAGTTCTTC. Translating it yields CASSELGDRAYNEQFF.

The rearrangement joins TRBV4-3 to TRBJ2-7; maybe TRBD2 (6 bases). CDR1 is LGHNA and CDR2 is YSLEER in the germline V gene. The V end lost 0 bases, the J end lost 3 bases, and 15 bases lay between the germline ends. The CDR3 runs 16 residues. The CDR3 DNA follows: TGCGCCAGCAGCCAAGACCATAGCGGCGTATTCTACGAGCAGTACTTC. Protein: CASSQDHSGVFYEQYF.

The V gene is TRBV15, the J gene TRBJ1-2; D is uncertain. This CDR3 contains 17 residues. Germline CDR1 and CDR2: LNHNV and YYDKDF (reference sequence). V lost 6 bases and J 2 bases, leaving 22 bases between the germline ends. This CDR3 is CATSSSMIGPTNYGYTF. CDR3 DNA sequence: TGTGCCACCAGTTCAAGTATGATAGGGCCAACAAACTATGGCTACACCTTC.

The chain links TRBV7-2 to TRBJ1-1; D unresolved. Germline lookup yields CDR1 SGHTA and CDR2 FQGNSA. Between the trimmed V and J ends, which lost 1 base and 5 bases, there was a span of 2 bases. There are 11 residues in the CDR3. The CDR3 DNA reads as TGTGCCAGCAGCTTAGGGACTGAAGCTTTCTTT. Amino acids: CASSLGTEAFF.

This chain connects TRBV27 to TRBJ2-1; no clear D. The CDR3 length is 13 residues. Per germline, CDR1 MNHEY and CDR2 SMNVEV (reference sequence). V dropped 0 bases and J dropped 7 bases, with 7 bases sitting between them. The CDR3 sequence is CASSLSAANEQFF. For the CDR3, the DNA is TGTGCCAGCAGTTTATCGGCCGCTAATGAGCAGTTCTTC.

The genes are TRBV28 and TRBJ1-2; a possible D gene is TRBD1 (6 bases). The CDR3 spans 13 residues. Per germline, CDR1 MDHEN and CDR2 SYDVKM. Trimming left V 4 bases short and J 7 bases short, with 13 bases between. This CDR3 reads CASSSGGRGGYTF. Written as DNA, the CDR3 is TGTGCCAGCAGTTCCGGGGGGCGCGGTGGCTACACCTTC.

As to this clone: One end of the junction does not line up with germline, which may come from a read error. J is TRBJ2-5 and V is TRBV4-1; D could derive from TRBD1 or TRBD2 (6 bases each). The CDR3 loop spans 14 amino acids. The germline V gene encodes CDR1 MGHRA and CDR2 YSYEKL. For the CDR3, the DNA is TGCGCCAGCAGTCAAGTACAGGGAGGAGAGACCCAGTACTTC. Encoded protein: CASSQVQGGETQYF.

CDR3 region: CASSWGRNQPQHF. The CDR3 DNA reads TGTGCCAGCAGTTGGGGTCGCAATCAGCCCCAGCATTTT. V and J are TRBV27 and TRBJ1-5; unclear D gene. Per germline, CDR1 MNHEY and CDR2 SMNVEV (reference sequence). The V and J ends lost 4 bases and 2 bases respectively, with 6 bases between them. The length of the CDR3 is 13 residues.

The chain joins TRBV27 to TRBJ2-5; D remains unclear. V shed 0 bases and J shed 1 base, with 9 bases lying between them. This CDR3 spans 15 amino acids. Germline V gene data show CDR1 as MNHEY and CDR2 as SMNVEV (reference sequence). CDR3 in amino acids: CASSLSPTLQETQYF. In DNA form, the CDR3 reads TGTGCCAGCAGTTTATCGCCCACCCTCCAAGAGACCCAGTACTTC.

The V gene is TRBV7-9, the J gene TRBJ2-1; the D is unclear. The germline V and J ends were trimmed by 3 bases and 10 bases, with 7 bases remaining between them. The germline V gene encodes CDR1 SEHNR and CDR2 FQNEAQ (reference sequence). The CDR3 has 11 amino acids. For the CDR3, the DNA is TGTGCCAGCAGCTTCCGGCAAGAGCAGTTCTTC. It codes for CASSFRQEQFF.

The CDR3: CASSPDSNYGYTF. The CDR3 coding sequence is TGTGCCAGCAGCCCGGACAGTAACTATGGCTACACCTTC. The V gene is TRBV5-5, the J gene TRBJ1-2; D perhaps matches TRBD1 (6 bases). CDR1 is SGHKS and CDR2 is YYEKEE in the germline V gene (reference sequence). The CDR3 contains 13 residues. V lost 4 bases and J 1 base, leaving 8 bases between the germline ends.

This chain's CDR3 is CAWSGLAKDTQYF. The CDR3 nucleotides are TGTGCCTGGAGTGGACTAGCCAAAGATACGCAGTATTTT. V and J are TRBV30 and TRBJ2-3, with 7 nucleotides matching TRBD2. V trimming: 1 base; J trimming: 5 bases; junction bases outside the gene matches: 3. Germline V gives CDR1 GTSNPN, CDR2 SVGIG (reference sequence). This CDR3 has 13 amino acids. Based on the CDR3 plus reference TRBV30 and TRBJ2-3, the full variable domain is SQTIHQWPATLVQPVGSPLSLECTVEGTSNPNLYWYRQAAGRGLQLLFYSVGIGQISSEVPQNLSASRPQDRQFILSSKKLLLSDSGFYLCAWSGLAKDTQYFGPGTRLTVL.

This CDR3 is CAISPENSNQPQHF. The CDR3 nucleotides are TGTGCCATCAGCCCCGAGAATAGCAATCAGCCCCAGCATTTT. This chain uses TRBV10-3 with TRBJ1-5; D is uncertain. V was pared by 6 bases and J by 0 bases, with 9 bases between. The germline V gene encodes CDR1 ENHRY and CDR2 SYGVKD. This CDR3 has 14 residues.

This rearrangement joins TRBV27 to TRBJ1-2, with D possibly matching TRBD1 (6 bases). Germline V gene data show CDR1 as MNHEY and CDR2 as SMNVEV (reference sequence). The CDR3 extends over 15 amino acids. V was trimmed by 4 bases and J by 4 bases, leaving 16 bases between them. For the CDR3, the DNA is TGTGCCAGCAGTTCCTCCCTCGACAGGACCTATGGCTACACCTTC. Its translation: CASSSSLDRTYGYTF.

This rearrangement joins TRBV4-1 to TRBJ1-2; no clear D. Trimming removed 3 bases at V and 5 bases at J, with 13 bases between. This CDR3 has 14 amino acids. Germline CDR1 reads MGHRA; CDR2 reads YSYEKL. The CDR3 DNA sequence: TGCGCCAGCAGCCATGAGCACACCGCATATGGCTACACCTTC. Protein: CASSHEHTAYGYTF.

The chain joins TRBV11-2 to TRBJ2-1, with TRBD2 matching 7 bases. Germline V gene sequence: CDR1 SGHAT, CDR2 FQNNGV. The CDR3 length is 14 residues. The trim removed 2 bases at V and 7 bases at J, leaving 5 bases unmatched. As DNA, the CDR3 is TGTGCCAGCAGCTTATGGGGGGGGTTTAATGAGCAGTTCTTC. It translates to CASSLWGGFNEQFF.

The CDR3 nucleotides are TGTGCCAGCAGCTCGGGACCCCGGGTAGTGACAGATACGCAGTATTTT. It is translated as CASSSGPRVVTDTQYF. The rearrangement links TRBV11-1 to TRBJ2-3; D might be TRBD1 or TRBD2, each matching 5 bases. Germline loops: CDR1 SGHAT, CDR2 FQDESV (reference sequence). V dropped 4 bases and J dropped 3 bases, with 17 bases sitting between them. The CDR3 runs to 16 residues.

V usage is TRBV7-9 and J usage is TRBJ2-1; 8 bases match TRBD2. The germline V gene encodes CDR1 SEHNR and CDR2 FQNEAQ (reference sequence). The trim removed 5 bases at V and 0 bases at J, leaving 3 bases unmatched. The CDR3 length is 15 residues. CDR3 nucleotides: TGTGCCAGCAGCCGCGGGAGGAGCTCCTACAATGAGCAGTTCTTC. It encodes CASSRGRSSYNEQFF.

The chain recombines TRBV27 with TRBJ2-7; 9 nucleotides align to TRBD1. V lost 7 bases, J lost 4 bases, and 5 bases stayed unmatched. Germline V gives CDR1 MNHEY, CDR2 SMNVEV (reference sequence). The CDR3 contains 13 residues. CDR3: CASTTGQGYEQYF. The CDR3 region has the DNA TGTGCCAGCACTACGGGACAGGGTTACGAGCAGTACTTC.

The chain combines TRBV27 with TRBJ2-5; a possible D gene is TRBD1 (6 bases). The CDR3 is made up of 16 amino acids. V gave up 1 base and J gave up 5 bases, with 17 bases separating them. Germline assignment: CDR1 MNHEY and CDR2 SMNVEV (reference sequence). CDR3 in DNA: TGTGCCAGCAGTTTATATCCGCCCGAGGGGGAGGAGACCCAGTACTTC. This gives the protein CASSLYPPEGEETQYF.

The table lists this clone with a few counts. The V call is TRBV14, the J call TRBJ1-4, with a tentative D call TRBD1 (5 bases). This CDR3 region has 16 residues. V was shortened by 0 bases and J by 4 bases, with 12 bases between the two germline ends. Germline CDR1 is SGHDN and CDR2 is FVKESK. As DNA, the CDR3 is TGTGCCAGCAGCCAAGAATGGGGCGGATTTAATGAAAAACTGTTTTTT. It specifies CASSQEWGGFNEKLFF.

CDR3 in amino acids: CASSQATGWGSYNEQFF. Written as DNA, the CDR3 is TGCGCCAGCAGCCAAGCCACGGGCTGGGGGTCCTACAATGAGCAGTTCTTC. V gene TRBV4-3 combines with J gene TRBJ2-1; D might be TRBD1 or TRBD2, each matching 5 bases. CDR1 and CDR2 from the germline V gene are LGHNA and YSLEER. The length of the CDR3 is 17 residues. V shed 1 base and J shed 1 base, with 14 bases lying between them.

This clone was counted only a few times. The chain has TRBV29-1 and TRBJ2-1; D not certain. V lost 3 bases, J lost 0 bases, and 9 bases lay in between. CDR3 size: 14 residues. The germline gives CDR1 SQVTM, CDR2 ANQGSEA. DNA of the CDR3: TGCAGCGTTGATCCGGAAGTCTCCTACAATGAGCAGTTCTTC. This translates into CSVDPEVSYNEQFF.

Remarks on this clone: The germline gene is not matched at one end of the junction; a read error may be the cause. The V gene is TRBV5-8, the J gene TRBJ2-7, with unresolved D. This CDR3 spans 8 amino acids. The germline CDR1 and CDR2 sequences are SGHTS and YDEGEE. The CDR3 here is CASSQLNF. Here the CDR3 DNA reads TGTGCCAGCAGCCAACTAAACTTC.

The sample holds one count of this clone. The chain links TRBV5-4 to TRBJ1-1, with a possible D match to TRBD1 (5 bases). Trimming left V 2 bases short and J 4 bases short, with 9 bases between. This CDR3 contains 13 residues. Per the germline V gene, CDR1 is SGHNT and CDR2 is YYREEE (reference sequence). The CDR3 DNA is TGTGCCAGCAGCTTAGGGGTGTCCACTGAAGCTTTCTTT. Amino acids: CASSLGVSTEAFF.

The chain is built from TRBV29-1 and TRBJ1-1, with TRBD1 as a possible D gene (5 bases). Germline CDR1 reads SQVTM; CDR2 reads ANQGSEA. The ends were cut back, 1 base at V and 5 bases at J, with 11 bases in the middle. The CDR3 sequence is 13 residues long. This CDR3 reads CSVEGRVGTEAFF. CDR3 coding DNA: TGCAGCGTTGAAGGCAGGGTAGGGACTGAAGCTTTCTTT.

This chain joins TRBV4-3 and TRBJ2-2; perhaps TRBD1 as D (5 bases). This CDR3 has 16 residues. Germline values: CDR1 LGHNA, CDR2 YSLEER. Deletions cut 4 bases from V and 2 bases from J, with 14 bases between. The CDR3: CASSPQAGPNTGELFF. The DNA for the CDR3 is TGCGCCAGCAGCCCTCAGGCAGGGCCCAACACCGGGGAGCTGTTTTTT.

The chain links TRBV10-2 to TRBJ2-7; TRBD1 matches 7 bases. The CDR3 has 15 residues. Germline loops: CDR1 WSHSY, CDR2 SAAADI. V lost 5 bases, J lost 4 bases, and 11 bases stayed unmatched. CDR3 protein: CASSSRGTEPYEQYF. CDR3 nucleotides: TGCGCCAGCAGTTCGAGGGGGACAGAGCCTTACGAGCAGTACTTC.

The chain combines TRBV6-5 with TRBJ1-4; D is unclear. The V end was cut by 0 bases, the J end by 8 bases, with 4 bases between. Looked up from germline, CDR1 is MNHEY and CDR2 is SVGAGI. This CDR3 region has 12 residues. The CDR3 reads CASSYSGEKLFF. The CDR3 DNA is TGTGCCAGCAGTTACTCTGGGGAAAAACTGTTTTTT.

This clone was seen only a few times. CDR3 amino acids: CASSETSSWAEAFF. The CDR3 coding sequence is TGCGCCAGCAGTGAGACCTCATCCTGGGCTGAAGCTTTCTTT. The V gene is TRBV10-1, the J gene TRBJ1-1; D gene ambiguous. The CDR3 sequence is 14 residues long. Germline V gene lookup returns CDR1 WNHNN and CDR2 SYGVQD (reference sequence). V was trimmed by 2 bases and J by 6 bases, leaving 13 bases between them.